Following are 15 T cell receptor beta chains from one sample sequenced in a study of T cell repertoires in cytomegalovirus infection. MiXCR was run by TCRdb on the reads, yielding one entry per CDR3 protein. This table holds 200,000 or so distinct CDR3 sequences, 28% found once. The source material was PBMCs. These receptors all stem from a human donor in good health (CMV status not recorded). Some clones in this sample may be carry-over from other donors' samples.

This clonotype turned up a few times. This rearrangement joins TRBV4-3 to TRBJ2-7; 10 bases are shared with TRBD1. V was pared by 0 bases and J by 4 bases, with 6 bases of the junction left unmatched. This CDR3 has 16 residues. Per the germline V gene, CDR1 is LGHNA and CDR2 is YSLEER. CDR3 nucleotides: TGCGCCAGCAGCCAAGAAAGCTGGACAGGGGGTTACGAGCAGTACTTC. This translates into CASSQESWTGGYEQYF.

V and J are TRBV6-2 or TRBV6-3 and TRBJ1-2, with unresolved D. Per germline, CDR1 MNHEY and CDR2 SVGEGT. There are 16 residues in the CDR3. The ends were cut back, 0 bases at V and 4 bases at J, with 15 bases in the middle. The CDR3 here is CASSYSGGPTIYGYTF. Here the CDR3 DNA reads TGTGCCAGCAGTTACTCGGGAGGGCCAACCATCTATGGCTACACCTTC.

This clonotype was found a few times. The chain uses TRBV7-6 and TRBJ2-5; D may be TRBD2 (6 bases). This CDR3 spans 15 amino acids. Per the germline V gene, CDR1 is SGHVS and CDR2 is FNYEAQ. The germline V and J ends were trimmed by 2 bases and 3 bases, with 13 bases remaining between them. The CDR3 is CASSLRPGGEETQYF. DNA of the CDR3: TGTGCCAGCAGCTTAAGACCCGGAGGGGAAGAGACCCAGTACTTC.

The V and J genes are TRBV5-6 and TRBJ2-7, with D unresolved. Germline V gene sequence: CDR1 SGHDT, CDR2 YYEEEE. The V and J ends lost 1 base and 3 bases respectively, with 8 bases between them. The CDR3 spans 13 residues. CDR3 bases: TGTGCCAGCAGCTTGACTCGGTTCTACGAGCAGTACTTC. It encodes CASSLTRFYEQYF.

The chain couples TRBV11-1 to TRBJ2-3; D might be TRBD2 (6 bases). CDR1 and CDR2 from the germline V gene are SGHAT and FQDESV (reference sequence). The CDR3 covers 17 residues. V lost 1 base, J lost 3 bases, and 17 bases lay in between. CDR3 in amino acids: CASSLGTLTGETDTQYF. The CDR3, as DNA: TGTGCCAGCAGCTTAGGAACACTAACGGGGGAGACAGATACGCAGTATTTT.

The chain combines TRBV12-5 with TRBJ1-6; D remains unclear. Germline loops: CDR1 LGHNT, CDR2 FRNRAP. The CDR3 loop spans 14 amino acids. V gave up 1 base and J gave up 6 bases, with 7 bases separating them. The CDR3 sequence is CASGLDGGNSPLHF. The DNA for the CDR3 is TGTGCTAGTGGTTTGGACGGAGGTAATTCACCCCTCCACTTT.

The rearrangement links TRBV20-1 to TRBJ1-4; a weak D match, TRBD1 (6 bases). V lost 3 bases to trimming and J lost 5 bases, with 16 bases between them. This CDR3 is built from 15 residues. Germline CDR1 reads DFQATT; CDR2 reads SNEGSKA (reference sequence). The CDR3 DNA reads TGCAGTGCTAGTCTAGGGGGACGAAGGAATGAAAAACTGTTTTTT. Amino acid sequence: CSASLGGRRNEKLFF.

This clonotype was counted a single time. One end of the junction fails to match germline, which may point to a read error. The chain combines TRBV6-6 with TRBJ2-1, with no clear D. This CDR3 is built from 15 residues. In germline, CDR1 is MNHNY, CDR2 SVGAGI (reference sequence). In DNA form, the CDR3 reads TGTACCAGCAGCTCGGGCATCATCCACTACAATGAGCAGTTCTTC. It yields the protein CTSSSGIIHYNEQFF.

The CDR3 DNA is TGCAGCGTTGCCAGAGACTCTGGGGCCAACGTCCTGACTTTC. As protein: CSVARDSGANVLTF. The chain has TRBV29-1 and TRBJ2-6; D remains ambiguous. In germline, CDR1 is SQVTM, CDR2 ANQGSEA. V shed 4 bases and J shed 0 bases, with 7 bases lying between them. The CDR3 is 14 amino acids.

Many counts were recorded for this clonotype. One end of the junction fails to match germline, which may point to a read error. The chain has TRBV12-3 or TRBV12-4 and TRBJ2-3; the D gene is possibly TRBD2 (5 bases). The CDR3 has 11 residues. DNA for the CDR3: TGTGCCAGCAGCTTAGGAGGTACGCAGTATTTT. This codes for CASSLGGTQYF.

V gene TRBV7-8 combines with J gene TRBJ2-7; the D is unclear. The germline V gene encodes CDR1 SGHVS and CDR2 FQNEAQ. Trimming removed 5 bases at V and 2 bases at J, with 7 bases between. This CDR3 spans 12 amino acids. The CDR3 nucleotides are TGTGCCAGCAGCCCGACGACCTACGAGCAGTACTTC. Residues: CASSPTTYEQYF.

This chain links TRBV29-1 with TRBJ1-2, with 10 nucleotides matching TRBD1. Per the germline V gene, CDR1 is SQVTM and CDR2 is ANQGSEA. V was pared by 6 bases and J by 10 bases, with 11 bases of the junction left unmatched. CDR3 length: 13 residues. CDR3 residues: CSVGFGTGADYTF. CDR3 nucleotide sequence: TGCAGCGTAGGGTTTGGGACAGGGGCCGACTACACCTTC.

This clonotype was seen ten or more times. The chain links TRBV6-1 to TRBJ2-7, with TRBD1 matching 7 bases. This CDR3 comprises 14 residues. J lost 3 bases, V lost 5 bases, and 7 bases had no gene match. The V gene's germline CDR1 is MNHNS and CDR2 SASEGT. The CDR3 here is CASSPGTAGYEQYF. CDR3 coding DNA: TGTGCCAGCAGTCCTGGGACAGCCGGCTACGAGCAGTACTTC.

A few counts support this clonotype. DNA for the CDR3: TGTGCCAGCAGCTTAGGGACTAGCGGTGAGCAGTTCTTC. It encodes CASSLGTSGEQFF. V gene TRBV7-3 combines with J gene TRBJ2-1; 11 nucleotides match TRBD2. CDR3 length: 13 amino acids. The V gene end was trimmed by 2 bases and the J gene end by 9 bases; junction bases not matched to a gene: 0. Germline assignment: CDR1 SGHTA and CDR2 FQGTGA.

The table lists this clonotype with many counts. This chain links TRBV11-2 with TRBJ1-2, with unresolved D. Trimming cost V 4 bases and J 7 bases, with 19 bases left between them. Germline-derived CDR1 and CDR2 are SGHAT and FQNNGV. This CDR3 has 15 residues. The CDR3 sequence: CASSSRLQRKIGYTF. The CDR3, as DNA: TGTGCCAGCAGCTCGCGCCTTCAGCGTAAAATTGGCTACACCTTC.